These 24 T cell receptor beta chains originate from one sample sequenced in a study of blood T cell repertoires in COVID-19. Sequenced by immunoSEQ multiplex PCR; TCRdb stores in-frame clones only, minus some. The profile shows about 230,000 clones, roughly 83% of them singletons. Sequenced: peripheral blood. The origin of the receptors is a woman aged 70-85 years with active or convalescent COVID-19.

The rearrangement joins TRBV5-1 to TRBJ2-2, with D perhaps matching TRBD1 (5 bases). The V end lost 4 bases, the J end lost 1 base, and 17 bases lay between the germline ends. The germline CDR1 and CDR2 sequences are SGHRS and YFSETQ. The CDR3 length is 17 residues. The CDR3 here is CASSVSRAQGNTGELFF. The CDR3 DNA is TGCGCCAGCAGCGTGAGCCGGGCCCAGGGGAACACCGGGGAGCTGTTTTTT. Variable domain in full (rest from reference TRBV5-1 and TRBJ2-2): KAGVTQTPRYLIKTRGQQVTLSCSPISGHRSVSWYQQTPGQGLQFLFEYFSETQRNKGNFPGRFSGRQFSNSRSEMNVSTLELGDSALYLCASSVSRAQGNTGELFFGEGSRLTVL.

The J gene is TRBJ1-1, the V gene TRBV7-8; TRBD1 is a possible D gene (5 bases). CDR3 length: 13 amino acids. CDR1 SGHVS and CDR2 FQNEAQ come from the germline V gene. The V end was cut by 8 bases, the J end by 1 base, with 11 bases between. The CDR3 loop is CASGIQGNTEAFF. The CDR3 nucleotides read TGTGCCAGCGGGATTCAGGGGAACACTGAAGCTTTCTTT.

This clone has a single count. CDR3 coding DNA: TGCGCCAGCAGCGGACGACAGGGGCTCTACGAGCAGTACTTC. Its translation is CASSGRQGLYEQYF. The chain carries TRBV5-1 and TRBJ2-7, with 8 bases lining up with TRBD1. The length of the CDR3 is 14 residues. Germline-derived CDR1 and CDR2 are SGHRS and YFSETQ. V trimming: 4 bases; J trimming: 3 bases; junction bases outside the gene matches: 6.

The CDR3 sequence: CSVEDGAGTYEQYF. CDR3 in DNA: TGCAGCGTTGAAGATGGGGCGGGAACCTACGAGCAGTACTTC. The rearrangement links TRBV29-1 to TRBJ2-7; perhaps TRBD2 as D (6 bases). The CDR3 is 14 residues long. V lost 0 bases and J lost 2, with 11 bases in between. CDR1 SQVTM and CDR2 ANQGSEA come from the germline V gene.

V is TRBV6-5 and J is TRBJ1-5; the D gene is possibly TRBD1 (5 bases). The CDR3 has 14 residues. V shed 6 bases and J shed 6 bases, with 15 bases lying between them. Germline V gene lookup returns CDR1 MNHEY and CDR2 SVGAGI. The DNA for the CDR3 is TGTGCCAGCAGCTCCGCAGGGTCGGGTCAGCCCCAGCATTTT. It codes for CASSSAGSGQPQHF.

This clone has only a few counts. This sequence joins TRBV6-5 and TRBJ1-5; D unresolved. The CDR3 sequence is 14 residues long. V shed 6 bases and J shed 7 bases, with 16 bases lying between them. Germline V gene sequence: CDR1 MNHEY, CDR2 SVGAGI. CDR3 sequence reads: CASRGSSEGQPQHF. The DNA of the CDR3 is TGTGCCAGCAGAGGGAGTAGCGAAGGGCAGCCCCAGCATTTT.

The rearrangement joins TRBV4-2 to TRBJ1-1; TRBD1 might be the D (5 bases). Germline V gives CDR1 LGHNA, CDR2 YNFKEQ. The V end lost 8 bases, the J end lost 7 bases, and 17 bases lay between the germline ends. This CDR3 region has 13 residues. The CDR3 spells CASGITGADEAFF. The CDR3 region has the DNA TGTGCCAGCGGTATAACAGGCGCCGATGAAGCTTTCTTT.

J is TRBJ2-2 and V is TRBV7-3, with D perhaps TRBD1 (6 bases). This CDR3 has 16 amino acids. Trimming removed 3 bases at V and 1 base at J, with 12 bases between. The germline CDR1 and CDR2 sequences are SGHTA and FQGTGA. CDR3 coding DNA: TGTGCCAGCAGCTTCACCGGGACAATGAACACCGGGGAGCTGTTTTTT. The encoded protein is CASSFTGTMNTGELFF.

This chain joins TRBV4-1 and TRBJ1-3; 10 nucleotides agree with TRBD1. CDR1 is MGHRA, CDR2 YSYEKL, per germline. The CDR3 length is 17 residues. The V segment lost 1 base and the J segment 4 bases; nucleotides outside the gene matches: 7. The CDR3 protein is CASSQAMTGGAGNTIYF. In nucleotides, the CDR3 is TGCGCCAGCAGCCAAGCTATGACAGGGGGCGCCGGAAACACCATATATTTT.

The chain has TRBV7-2 and TRBJ2-5; 11 bases are shared with TRBD2. The CDR3 spans 15 residues. CDR1 and CDR2 from the germline V gene are SGHTA and FQGNSA. The ends lost 3 bases at V and 6 bases at J; junction bases unmatched: 6. The CDR3 is CASSFGTSGSKTQYF. Written as DNA, the CDR3 is TGTGCCAGCAGCTTTGGCACTAGCGGGAGTAAGACCCAGTACTTC.

The J gene is TRBJ1-1, the V gene TRBV3-1 (or the pseudogene TRBV3-2), with unresolved D. V gave up 4 bases and J gave up 11 bases, with 17 bases separating them. The V gene's germline CDR1 is LGHDT and CDR2 YNNKEL (reference sequence). The CDR3 extends over 13 amino acids. The CDR3 here is CASSLRGERRAFF. As DNA, the CDR3 is TGTGCCAGCAGCCTAAGAGGCGAGAGGCGGGCTTTCTTT.

The genes are TRBV4-2 and TRBJ1-4; tentatively, D is TRBD1 (5 bases). Trimming pared 4 bases from V and 7 bases from J, leaving 13 bases between. CDR1 is LGHNA and CDR2 is YNFKEQ in the germline V gene. There are 14 residues in the CDR3. The CDR3 DNA follows: TGTGCCAGCAGCCTGGGGGGGACGGGTGAAAAACTGTTTTTT. Its translation is CASSLGGTGEKLFF.

The genes are TRBV7-2 and TRBJ2-7, with a possible D match to TRBD2 (6 bases). Trimming took off 5 bases at V and 3 bases at J, with 20 bases between the two ends. The CDR3 sequence is 16 residues long. Germline V gene data show CDR1 as SGHTA and CDR2 as FQGNSA. The CDR3 DNA reads TGTGCCAGCAGCCCCCAGAGCGGACTAATTCTCTACGAGCAGTACTTC. It is translated as CASSPQSGLILYEQYF.

The chain combines TRBV4-2 with TRBJ2-3; D not resolved. Germline CDR1 and CDR2: LGHNA and YNFKEQ. The ends were cut back, 0 bases at V and 2 bases at J, with 9 bases in the middle. This CDR3 is built from 15 residues. The CDR3 here is CASSQEAFNTDTQYF. CDR3 DNA: TGTGCCAGCAGCCAAGAAGCTTTTAACACAGATACGCAGTATTTT.

This clone occurred many times. J is TRBJ2-2 and V is TRBV4-2; D call uncertain. The V gene lost 0 bases and the J gene lost 5 bases, with 10 bases spanning the gap. Germline V gene data show CDR1 as LGHNA and CDR2 as YNFKEQ. CDR3 length: 15 amino acids. The DNA for the CDR3 is TGTGCCAGCAGCCAAGATCCGCTATTTACCGGGGAGCTGTTTTTT. It encodes CASSQDPLFTGELFF.

The rearrangement joins TRBV9 to TRBJ2-3; TRBD1 matches 11 bases. Germline V lookup: CDR1 SGDLS, CDR2 YYNGEE. The CDR3 has 14 residues. J lost 8 bases, V lost 4 bases, and 6 bases had no gene match. Written as DNA, the CDR3 is TGTGCCAGCAGCCCGGGACAGGGGGAGGTTACGCAGTATTTT. Amino acids: CASSPGQGEVTQYF.

This clone turned up a few times. The chain is built from TRBV6-5 and TRBJ1-2; the match to TRBD1 covers 7 bases. Germline CDR1 is MNHEY and CDR2 is SVGAGI. This CDR3 contains 14 residues. V dropped 5 bases and J dropped 6; count of bases not matched to a gene: 9. The CDR3 reads CASSRQGVSHGYTF. In DNA, the CDR3 is TGTGCCAGCAGTAGACAGGGAGTATCGCATGGCTACACCTTC.

The V gene is TRBV5-5, the J gene TRBJ1-4; TRBD1 matches 9 bases. V shed 4 bases, J shed 8 bases, and the junction held 9 bases outside the gene matches. The CDR3 is made up of 15 amino acids. Per germline, CDR1 SGHKS and CDR2 YYEKEE (reference sequence). CDR3 sequence: CASSVTGGVREKLFF. The CDR3 DNA reads as TGTGCCAGCAGCGTAACAGGGGGCGTACGGGAAAAACTGTTTTTT. Complete variable domain (other parts from reference TRBV5-5 and TRBJ1-4): DAGVTQSPTHLIKTRGQQVTLRCSPISGHKSVSWYQQVLGQGPQFIFQYYEKEERGRGNFPDRFSARQFPNYSSELNVNALLLGDSALYLCASSVTGGVREKLFFGSGTQLSVL.

This clone was picked up one time. The V call is TRBV6-4, the J call TRBJ2-1, with 10 positions matching TRBD2. The CDR3 sequence is 15 residues long. The V and J ends lost 7 bases and 7 bases, in that order; junction bases with no gene match: 10. Germline V gene lookup returns CDR1 MRHNA and CDR2 SNTAGT. CDR3 DNA: TGTGCCAGCAAGTGGGCTAGCGGGAGCCCAAATGAGCAGTTCTTC. Translation gives CASKWASGSPNEQFF.

This chain uses TRBV3-1 (or the pseudogene TRBV3-2) with TRBJ1-5; D gene unclear. V was cut by 1 base and J by 0 bases, with 10 bases left in between. This CDR3 spans 16 amino acids. Germline CDR1 reads LGHDT; CDR2 reads YNNKEL (reference sequence). CDR3 nucleotide sequence: TGTGCCAGCAGCCAAGGCACAGCCTCTAGCAATCAGCCCCAGCATTTT. It encodes CASSQGTASSNQPQHF.

V gene TRBV5-1 combines with J gene TRBJ1-2, with D tentatively TRBD1 (5 bases). The length of the CDR3 is 14 residues. CDR1 SGHRS and CDR2 YFSETQ come from the germline V gene. V lost 1 base and J 3 bases, leaving 10 bases between the germline ends. CDR3 loop: CASSLPREDYGYTF. The CDR3 DNA follows: TGCGCCAGCAGCTTGCCCAGGGAGGACTATGGCTACACCTTC.

The chain has TRBV29-1 and TRBJ2-2, with 10 bases lining up with TRBD2. Germline V lookup: CDR1 SQVTM, CDR2 ANQGSEA. V gave up 2 bases and J gave up 4 bases; unmatched junction bases: 7. The CDR3 runs 16 residues. The CDR3 nucleotides read TGCAGCGTTGAATATTGGACTAGCGGATCCACCGGGGAGCTGTTTTTT. Translating it yields CSVEYWTSGSTGELFF.

For the CDR3, the DNA is TGCAGCGTTGAAGTCCCACTCGGACTAGCGGGCCATGAGCAGTACTTC. This encodes CSVEVPLGLAGHEQYF. This sequence joins TRBV29-1 and TRBJ2-7, with 11 nucleotides matching TRBD2. V lost 1 base and J lost 7; bases outside the gene matches: 12. The CDR3 is made up of 16 amino acids. The germline CDR1 and CDR2 sequences are SQVTM and ANQGSEA.

This chain links TRBV7-2 with TRBJ1-3; D uncertain. The CDR3 totals 14 residues. The germline CDR1 and CDR2 sequences are SGHTA and FQGNSA. V dropped 6 bases and J dropped 4 bases, with 13 bases sitting between them. CDR3: CASRPTIQGNTIYF. The CDR3 DNA sequence: TGTGCCAGCAGGCCGACAATCCAGGGAAACACCATATATTTT.